This T cell receptor beta chain stems from a study of OX40 agonist ivuxolimab in advanced cancers. Remarks on this clone: Its specificity is unknown.

Germline V CDR1 and CDR2: MNHNY, SVGAGI (reference sequence). V was cut by 4 bases and J by 3 bases, with 7 bases left in between. This CDR3 region has 13 residues. Points from the study as a whole: Antigens targeted by the expanded peripheral T cells were not determined.

TCRdb's table, derived via immunoSEQ multiplex PCR, lists solely in-frame clones and lacks some. Of some 73,000 clones in the sample, about 90% were seen once. Sequenced material: CD4+ or CD8+ T cells sorted from blood, taken in a trial of the OX40 agonist ivuxolimab. This receptor was identified in an adult with an advanced solid tumor such as melanoma, head and neck, liver or kidney cancer. The chain has TRBV6-6 and TRBJ1-5; D gene unclear. CDR3 protein: CASSFVVNQPQHF. CDR3 DNA sequence: TGTGCCAGCAGTTTCGTAGTCAATCAGCCCCAGCATTTT.